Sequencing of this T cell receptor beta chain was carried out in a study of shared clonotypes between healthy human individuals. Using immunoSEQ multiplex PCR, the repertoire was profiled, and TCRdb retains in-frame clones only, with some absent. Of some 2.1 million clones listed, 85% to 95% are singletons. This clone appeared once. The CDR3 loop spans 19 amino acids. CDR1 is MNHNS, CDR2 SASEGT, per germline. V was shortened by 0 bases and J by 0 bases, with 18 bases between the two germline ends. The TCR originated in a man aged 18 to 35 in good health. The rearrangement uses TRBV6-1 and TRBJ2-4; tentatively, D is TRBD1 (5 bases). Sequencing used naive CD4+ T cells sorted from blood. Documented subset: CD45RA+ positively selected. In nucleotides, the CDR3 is TGTGCCAGCAGTGAAGCTTGGTCGCGACAGAGTATAGCCAAAAACATTCAGTACTTC. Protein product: CASSEAWSRQSIAKNIQYF.